The source of this TCR beta chain is a study of blood T cell repertoires in COVID-19. The wider study: Samples taken during acute and convalescent COVID-19 were collected in the United States, Italy and Spain.

The assay was immunoSEQ multiplex PCR, and TCRdb's table has in-frame clones only and misses some. The sample yields over 70,000 clones, just over 90% seen once. The CDR3 is 15 amino acids. The V segment lost 7 bases and the J segment 4 bases; nucleotides outside the gene matches: 8. Germline CDR1 MNHEY, CDR2 SMNVEV (reference sequence). Sequencing was carried out using peripheral blood. This sequence was found in a man in his forties or fifties with COVID-19, enrolled during active disease. The rearrangement uses TRBV27 and TRBJ2-1; 9 positions match TRBD2. CDR3 protein: CASIRAGGLYNEQFF. The DNA of the CDR3 is TGTGCCAGCATTAGGGCGGGAGGGTTATACAATGAGCAGTTCTTC.